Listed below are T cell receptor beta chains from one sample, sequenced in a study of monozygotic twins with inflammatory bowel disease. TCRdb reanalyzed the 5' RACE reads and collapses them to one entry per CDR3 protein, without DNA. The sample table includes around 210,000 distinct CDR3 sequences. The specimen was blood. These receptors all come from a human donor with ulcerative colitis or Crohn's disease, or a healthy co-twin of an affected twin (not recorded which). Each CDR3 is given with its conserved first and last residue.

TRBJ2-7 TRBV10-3 CAISSDTSYEQYF
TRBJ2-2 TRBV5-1 CASSLSGKSTGELFF
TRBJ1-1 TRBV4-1 CASSQAPGQVNTEAFF
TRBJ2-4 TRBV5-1 CASSLPGENIQYF
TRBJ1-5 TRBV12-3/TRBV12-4 CASSWTGQSNQPQHF
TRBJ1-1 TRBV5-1 CASSLDQIEAFF
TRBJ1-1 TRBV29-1 CSAGDRAMNTEAFF
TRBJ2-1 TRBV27 CASEAGGPIGEQFF
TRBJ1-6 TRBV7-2 CASFLGGTGHLTLHF
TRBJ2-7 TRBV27 CASSLYAGDEQYF
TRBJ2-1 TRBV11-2 CASSSDRDSRYSSYNEQFF
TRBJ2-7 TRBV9 CASSVGGESAEQYF
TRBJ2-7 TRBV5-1 CASSSLAGAYEQYF
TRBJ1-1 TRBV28 CASSSPFMNTEAFF
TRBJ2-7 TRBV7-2 CASSVGVSPYEQYF
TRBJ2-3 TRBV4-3 CASSQDKTSSARMDTQYF
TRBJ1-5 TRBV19 CASINANSNQPQHF
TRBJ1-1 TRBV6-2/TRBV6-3 CASSYSGRVETEAFF
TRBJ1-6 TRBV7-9 CASSLLAASPLHF
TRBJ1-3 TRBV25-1 CASSENSWNTIYF
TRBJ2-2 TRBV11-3 CASSTDLAVNTGELFF
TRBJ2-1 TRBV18 CASSPRATGGPYNEQFF
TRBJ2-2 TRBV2 CASSEWRAGELFF
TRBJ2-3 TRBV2 CASLAGGRTDTQYF
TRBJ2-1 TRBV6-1 CASSPRGRSKDNEQFF
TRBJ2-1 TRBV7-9 CASSLAGDYNEQFF
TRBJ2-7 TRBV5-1 CASSPYQGSRSYEQYF
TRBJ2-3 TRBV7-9 CASSFQIDTDTQYF
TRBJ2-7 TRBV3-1 CASSETVQAYEQYF
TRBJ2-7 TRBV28 CASSLSRTSGSLYEQYF
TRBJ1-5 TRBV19 CASSIGSETLYSNQPQHF
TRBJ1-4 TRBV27 CASSLRGGAGEKLFF
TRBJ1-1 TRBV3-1 CASSPDRLKAFF
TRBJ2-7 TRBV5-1 CASSLGRGNLLEQYF
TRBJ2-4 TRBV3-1 CASSQGPPGRYIQYF
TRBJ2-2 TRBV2 CASSEGLRIGELFF
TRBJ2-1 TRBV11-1 CASSLSASGGPSSYNEQFF
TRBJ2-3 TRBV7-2 CASSFSGGGIGTQYF
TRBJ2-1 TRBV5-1 CASRSLPLTRGAYNKQFF
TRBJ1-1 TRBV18 CASSPPGTGRTEAFF
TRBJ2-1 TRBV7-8 CASTGTYNEQFF
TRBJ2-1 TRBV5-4 CASSLAEGVSYNEQFF
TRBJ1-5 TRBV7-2 CASSFSGTGGRQPQHF
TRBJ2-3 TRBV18 CASSPRADTQYF
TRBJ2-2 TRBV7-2 CASSLFRGGTGELFF
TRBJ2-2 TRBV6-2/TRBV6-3 CASSSTIKMYTGELFF
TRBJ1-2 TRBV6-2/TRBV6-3 CASSPLGQAYYGYTF
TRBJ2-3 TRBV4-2 CASSQGEDTQYF
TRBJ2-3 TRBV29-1 CSVGRGDTQYF
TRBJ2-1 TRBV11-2 CASSAMTNEQFF
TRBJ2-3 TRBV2 CASSEAEVATQYF
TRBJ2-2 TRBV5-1 CASSPTGQNTGELFF